One sample yielded the 28 T cell receptor beta chains listed below, sequenced in a study of identical twins. MiXCR, run by TCRdb on the 5' RACE reads, gives a single entry per CDR3 protein. The sample includes 1.5 million to 2 million distinct CDR3 sequences, about 30% of them seen just once. The specimen sequenced was cord blood. These receptor sequences come from a newborn girl in good health.

The genes are TRBV3-1 and TRBJ1-2; D is undetermined. V was cut by 6 bases and J by 8 bases, with 16 bases left in between. The CDR3 is made up of 13 amino acids. CDR1 and CDR2 from the germline V gene are LGHDT and YNNKEL (reference sequence). Here the CDR3 DNA reads TGTGCCAGCAGTCCGGACCCCGGACGGGGCTACACCTTC. Translating it yields CASSPDPGRGYTF.

V usage is TRBV19 and J usage is TRBJ2-7; 9 bases align to TRBD1. V lost 3 bases to trimming and J lost 4 bases; unmatched junction nucleotides: 7. CDR3 length: 15 amino acids. In germline, CDR1 is LNHDA, CDR2 SQIVND (reference sequence). The CDR3 here is CASSIGTGKPYEQYF. Written as DNA, the CDR3 is TGTGCCAGTAGTATTGGGACAGGGAAACCTTACGAGCAGTACTTC.

The chain combines TRBV3-1 with TRBJ2-7, with 10 bases fitting TRBD1. V dropped 1 base and J dropped 6; count of bases not matched to a gene: 3. From germline, CDR1 is LGHDT and CDR2 YNNKEL (reference sequence). The CDR3 sequence is 14 residues long. The CDR3 sequence: CASSQGTGGGEQYF. The DNA of the CDR3 is TGTGCCAGCAGCCAAGGGACAGGGGGAGGCGAGCAGTACTTC.

This clonotype was observed a handful of times. The chain couples TRBV3-1 to TRBJ2-1, with a tentative D call TRBD1 (6 bases). Germline V gene lookup returns CDR1 LGHDT and CDR2 YNNKEL (reference sequence). The CDR3 totals 14 residues. The ends were cut back, 5 bases at V and 10 bases at J, with 18 bases in the middle. CDR3 nucleotides: TGTGCCAGCAGCGAGGACAGATGGGGCTCCGAGCAGTTCTTC. Translated, it gives CASSEDRWGSEQFF.

This clonotype appeared many times. The chain carries TRBV10-3 and TRBJ2-3; 10 bases fit TRBD2. Germline V gene lookup returns CDR1 ENHRY and CDR2 SYGVKD. With V trimmed by 0 bases and J by 5 bases, 11 bases remained unmatched. The CDR3 runs to 18 residues. This chain's CDR3 is CAISESTHRPSGRDTQYF. The CDR3 DNA is TGTGCCATCAGTGAGTCGACGCACAGGCCTAGCGGGAGAGATACGCAGTATTTT.

The chain carries TRBV18 and TRBJ2-1; D perhaps matches TRBD2 (6 bases). The J call may not be correct, given that the DNA end is closer to TRBJ2-7. Per germline, CDR1 KGHSH and CDR2 LQKENI. CDR3 length: 14 residues. CDR3 sequence reads: CASSPGTEYNEQYF. The CDR3 DNA sequence: TGTGCCAGCTCACCCGGGACTGAATACAATGAGCAGTACTTC.

CDR3 protein: CASSGYNQPQHF. CDR3 bases: TGTGCCAGCAGTGGGTACAATCAGCCCCAGCATTTT. The chain employs TRBV25-1 and TRBJ1-5; no firm D call. V dropped 4 bases and J dropped 3 bases, with 4 bases sitting between them. Germline V lookup: CDR1 MGHDK, CDR2 SYGVNS. This CDR3 is built from 12 residues.

The J gene is TRBJ2-2, the V gene TRBV15, with a possible D match to TRBD1 (6 bases). This CDR3 spans 18 amino acids. Germline CDR1 LNHNV, CDR2 YYDKDF (reference sequence). The V end was cut by 0 bases, the J end by 0 bases, with 14 bases between. CDR3 in DNA: TGTGCCACCAGCAGAGATAATTGGGGGCTCTCGAACACCGGGGAGCTGTTTTTT. Amino acids: CATSRDNWGLSNTGELFF.

This clonotype showed up just a few times. The V gene is TRBV24-1, the J gene TRBJ2-3, with D possibly matching TRBD1 (7 bases). The germline V gene has CDR1 KGHDR and CDR2 SFDVKD. The germline V and J ends were trimmed by 7 bases and 5 bases, with 12 bases remaining between them. This CDR3 comprises 13 residues. The CDR3 protein is CATRAGGGDTQYF. Written as DNA, the CDR3 is TGTGCCACCAGGGCAGGGGGAGGAGATACGCAGTATTTT.

In regard to this clonotype: Relative to the germline gene, one junction end is altered; a read error may explain this. The rearrangement links TRBV4-2 to TRBJ1-5; 9 bases are a match to TRBD1. Germline loops: CDR1 LGHNA, CDR2 YNFKEQ. The CDR3 is made up of 15 amino acids. The CDR3 spells CASSPKPTGGQPQRF. The CDR3, as DNA: TGTGCCAGCAGCCCAAAACCGACAGGGGGTCAGCCCCAGCGTTTT.

The chain uses TRBV13 and TRBJ2-2; 7 bases map to TRBD1. Losses at the gene ends were 2 bases for V and 6 bases for J; bases not matched to a gene: 3. Germline V gene sequence: CDR1 PRHDT, CDR2 FYEKMQ (reference sequence). This CDR3 has 14 amino acids. The CDR3 nucleotides are TGTGCCAGCAGCTTAAGACAGGGCCCCGGGGAGCTGTTTTTT. This gives the protein CASSLRQGPGELFF.

This clonotype has only a few counts. The gene calls are TRBV6-5 and TRBJ2-7; 7 nucleotides agree with TRBD1. The germline V gene encodes CDR1 MNHEY and CDR2 SVGAGI. The CDR3 extends over 13 amino acids. V was clipped by 5 bases and J by 3 bases; unmatched bases: 4. CDR3 loop: CASSRAGGYEQYF. The CDR3 nucleotides are TGTGCCAGCAGTCGAGCAGGGGGCTACGAGCAGTACTTC.

This clonotype was observed a handful of times. The chain has TRBV7-9 and TRBJ2-5; D uncertain. This CDR3 region has 13 residues. Trimming took off 3 bases at V and 4 bases at J, with 9 bases between the two ends. Per the germline V gene, CDR1 is SEHNR and CDR2 is FQNEAQ (reference sequence). In DNA, the CDR3 is TGTGCCAGCAGCTTCGGCGCCACAGAGACCCAGTACTTC. The encoded protein is CASSFGATETQYF.

The chain recombines TRBV19 with TRBJ1-2; D call uncertain. There are 13 residues in the CDR3. The V gene lost 7 bases and the J gene lost 1 base, with 10 bases spanning the gap. Germline V gene lookup returns CDR1 LNHDA and CDR2 SQIVND (reference sequence). The CDR3 DNA sequence: TGTGCCAGTATGGAGGTCCTTAACTATGGCTACACCTTC. Its protein is CASMEVLNYGYTF. Drawing the rest from reference TRBV19 and TRBJ1-2, the complete variable domain is DGGITQSPKYLFRKEGQNVTLSCEQNLNHDAMYWYRQDPGQGLRLIYYSQIVNDFQKGDIAEGYSVSREKKESFPLTVTSAQKNPTAFYLCASMEVLNYGYTFGSGTRLTVV.

The rearrangement joins TRBV20-1 to TRBJ1-6, with 7 bases aligning to TRBD1. Germline V gene sequence: CDR1 DFQATT, CDR2 SNEGSKA (reference sequence). The CDR3 is 14 residues long. The V gene end was trimmed by 4 bases and the J gene end by 10 bases; junction bases not matched to a gene: 10. The CDR3 reads CSAKGQVSRSPLHF. In DNA form, the CDR3 reads TGCAGTGCTAAAGGACAGGTCTCTCGGTCACCCCTCCACTTT.

The chain recombines TRBV10-3 with TRBJ1-4, with a tentative D call TRBD1 (6 bases). The germline V and J ends were trimmed by 10 bases and 7 bases, with 19 bases remaining between them. The CDR3 extends over 14 amino acids. Germline CDR1 reads ENHRY; CDR2 reads SYGVKD. The CDR3 spells CATGRGQEGEKLFF. The CDR3 nucleotides read TGTGCCACCGGCCGGGGGCAGGAGGGTGAAAAACTGTTTTTT.

This clonotype came up once. The chain recombines TRBV7-8 with TRBJ2-3; D may match TRBD1 or TRBD2 (5 bases each). Looked up from germline, CDR1 is SGHVS and CDR2 is FQNEAQ. This CDR3 contains 14 residues. Trimming left V 5 bases short and J 6 bases short, with 15 bases between. CDR3 coding DNA: TGTGCCAGCAGCCATGGGACCAATCGCGATACGCAGTATTTT. It yields the protein CASSHGTNRDTQYF. Combining the CDR3 with reference TRBV7-8 and TRBJ2-3 gives the whole variable domain GAGVSQSPRYKVAKRGQDVALRCDPISGHVSLFWYQQALGQGPEFLTYFQNEAQLDKSGLPSDRFFAERPEGSVSTLKIQRTQQEDSAVYLCASSHGTNRDTQYFGPGTRLTVL.

The chain recombines TRBV20-1 with TRBJ1-2; TRBD1 might be the D (5 bases). The CDR3 consists of 13 residues. Trimming removed 5 bases at V and 5 bases at J, with 15 bases between. From germline, CDR1 is DFQATT and CDR2 SNEGSKA (reference sequence). The CDR3 loop is CSAGTILWYGYTF. The CDR3 nucleotides read TGCAGTGCTGGGACGATCCTGTGGTATGGCTACACCTTC.

This clonotype has just a few counts. CDR3 in amino acids: CASSQVAGVSSYNEQFF. The CDR3 DNA reads as TGTGCCAGCAGCCAAGTAGCGGGGGTGAGCTCCTACAATGAGCAGTTCTTC. The chain links TRBV3-1 to TRBJ2-1, with 9 bases that match TRBD2. J gave up 0 bases and V 1 base, and 4 bases lay outside the gene matches. The CDR3 covers 17 residues. Per germline, CDR1 LGHDT and CDR2 YNNKEL (reference sequence).

In this sample, this clonotype turned up once. This is likely a read error, given that the CDR3 carries no conserved phenylalanine or tryptophan at its end. The rearrangement uses TRBV5-1 and TRBJ2-3; D remains unclear. V gave up 0 bases and J gave up 0 bases, with 2 bases separating them. Looked up from germline, CDR1 is SGHRS and CDR2 is YFSETQ. The CDR3 is 13 residues long. CDR3 in DNA: TGCGCCAGCAGCTTGGAAAGCACAGATACGCAGTATTTA. Amino acids: CASSLESTDTQYL.

This clonotype showed up just a few times. The chain has TRBV13 and TRBJ2-1; D is possibly TRBD1 (6 bases). With 5 bases removed from V and 5 bases from J, the gap between germline ends came to 10 bases. The CDR3 is made up of 13 amino acids. Germline V gives CDR1 PRHDT, CDR2 FYEKMQ (reference sequence). Here the CDR3 DNA reads TGTGCCAGCAGCACAGGGACGGACAATGAGCAGTTCTTC. This sequence encodes CASSTGTDNEQFF. Based on the CDR3 plus reference TRBV13 and TRBJ2-1, the full variable domain is AAGVIQSPRHLIKEKRETATLKCYPIPRHDTVYWYQQGPGQDPQFLISFYEKMQSDKGSIPDRFSAQQFSDYHSELNMSSLELGDSALYFCASSTGTDNEQFFGPGTRLTVL.

Details on this clonotype: The germline gene is not matched at one end of the junction; a read error may be the cause. This sequence joins TRBV20-1 and TRBJ2-1; D is uncertain. The CDR3 has 14 amino acids. From germline, CDR1 is DFQATT and CDR2 SNEGSKA (reference sequence). The CDR3, as DNA: TGCAGTGCTAGAGGTCTAGTTCACTACACTGAGCAGTTCTTC. Translating gives CSARGLVHYTEQFF.

Concerning this clonotype itself: A much larger clone sits a single nucleotide away, making a read error possible. DNA for the CDR3: TGTGCCAGCAGCACTCACATGAACACTGAAGCTTTCTTT. This translates into CASSTHMNTEAFF. The genes are TRBV7-2 and TRBJ1-1, with D hard to call. V lost 5 bases and J 0 bases, leaving 7 bases between the germline ends. Germline CDR1 SGHTA, CDR2 FQGNSA. The CDR3 extends over 13 amino acids.

This clonotype showed up just a few times. V is TRBV4-2 and J is TRBJ1-5, with TRBD1 matching over 9 bases. Germline values: CDR1 LGHNA, CDR2 YNFKEQ. V lost 3 bases and J lost 4; bases outside the gene matches: 10. The CDR3 is 17 residues long. The CDR3 DNA sequence: TGTGCCAGCAGCCAGGATACAGGGGGCTATTGGAATCAGCCCCAGCATTTT. Amino acids: CASSQDTGGYWNQPQHF.

The table lists this clonotype with a few counts. V gene TRBV14 combines with J gene TRBJ2-4, with D tentatively TRBD2 (5 bases). The CDR3 contains 15 residues. Trimming removed 0 bases at V and 7 bases at J, with 13 bases between. Germline V gene sequence: CDR1 SGHDN, CDR2 FVKESK. The CDR3 region is CASSQDAVRRNIQYF. Written as DNA, the CDR3 is TGTGCCAGCAGCCAAGATGCGGTAAGGAGGAACATTCAGTACTTC.

This clonotype came up a few times. The rearrangement links TRBV21-1 to TRBJ2-3; the D call of TRBD1 is as the table states it, not checked on the DNA. TRBV21-1 is labeled a pseudogene. There are 17 residues in the CDR3. This chain's CDR3 is CASSKVNGDSFTDTQYF. For the CDR3, the DNA is TGTGCCAGCAGCAAAGTAAACGGGGACAGTTTCACAGATACGCAGTATTTT.

The chain employs TRBV6-6 and TRBJ1-1; tentatively, D is TRBD1 (6 bases). V dropped 0 bases and J dropped 7 bases, with 12 bases sitting between them. The CDR3 loop spans 14 amino acids. The germline CDR1 and CDR2 sequences are MNHNY and SVGAGI (reference sequence). CDR3 bases: TGTGCCAGCAGTTACTCAGGGGGGGCCAGTGAAGCTTTCTTT. This gives the protein CASSYSGGASEAFF.

The chain employs TRBV27 and TRBJ1-1, with no clear D. Germline V gene lookup returns CDR1 MNHEY and CDR2 SMNVEV (reference sequence). V was trimmed by 2 bases and J by 1 base, leaving 11 bases between them. The CDR3 totals 15 residues. In nucleotides, the CDR3 is TGTGCCAGCAGTTTAAGGCCCGCCTCGAACACTGAAGCTTTCTTT. It encodes CASSLRPASNTEAFF.